This paragraph reports one T cell receptor (beta chain). The ends were cut back, 4 bases at V and 4 bases at J, with 11 bases in the middle. CDR3 length: 13 residues. The sample comes from a study of blood T cell repertoires in COVID-19. About the research overall: Sites in the United States, Italy and Spain provided acute and convalescent COVID-19 samples.

Repertoires were generated with immunoSEQ multiplex PCR, while TCRdb's copy carries only in-frame clones and drops some. The sample consists of roughly 35,000 clones, roughly 90% of them appearing once. The sequence was obtained from a man between 65 and 85 years old with acute or convalescent COVID-19. The sequencing input was peripheral blood. The genes are TRBV12-3 or TRBV12-4 and TRBJ2-7; D not resolved. CDR3 loop: CASSWSGRYEQYF. The DNA for the CDR3 is TGTGCCAGCAGTTGGTCTGGCCGATACGAGCAGTACTTC.